The text below deals with one TCR beta chain. Its antigen is currently not known. Base qualities are not provided; no much larger clone lies one nucleotide away. The CDR3 starts with the cysteine, ends with the phenylalanine, and has 16 residues. Solely the CDR3 DNA is kept, with 48 bases framed from the first base. Trimming removed 6 bases from V and 0 bases from J, leaving 15 bases between the germline ends. CDR1 and CDR2, per the germline V gene, are ENHRY and SYGVKD. Each collaborating institution followed its own protocols to collect whole blood in K2EDTA tubes. For TCRbeta analysis, collaborators shipped samples as frozen whole blood, isolated PBMCs, or DNA extracted from either of those sample types. The immunoSEQ Assay, a bias-controlled multiplex PCR, was used to amplify TCRbeta CDR3 regions from genomic DNA. In the paper's pipeline: Nucleated cell counts per sample were estimated from amplification of reference gene primers within the assay. To quantify the absolute abundance of each unique TCRbeta CDR3 rearrangement, sequence reads were collapsed and filtered. Productive Simpson clonality was computed per sample as the square root of Simpson's diversity index over productive rearrangements. This immuneACCESS table, as held by TCRdb, lists in-frame sequences with V and J called but not all clones. Of the missing ones, under half trace to an unresolved V gene in checked studies; the others have no known cause. For V, J and clone size, that table is used; D and trimming come from the DNA. This sample lists 65,000 to 85,000 clones; around nine tenths were detected once. The top ten clones comprise roughly 6.1% of the sample.

The sample belongs to a study of blood T cell repertoires in COVID-19 (dated by TCRdb to about 2020). For the study in its entirety: Samples from collaborators originated in the United States, Italy and Spain and spanned both the acute and convalescent phases of COVID-19. The material from the prospective study consisted of cDNA or gDNA derived from T cells, B-cell-depleted T cells, or PBMCs. Deeply sampled blood TCRbeta repertoires from subjects exposed to, actively infected with, or recovered from COVID-19 were included in the dataset. The repertoires were released in a freely available public database meant as a resource for research on the immune response to SARS-CoV-2. Samples came from the ongoing ImmuneRACE study (first 160 participants) plus 1,254 subjects from 6 global collaborators. The sample metadata nearly always contained a de-identified subject ID, COVID-19 status, age in years and sex. Where available, HLA class I and class II types were obtained from metadata supplied by the sample provider rather than from assay-based typing.

Summary of the overall study and its limitations: The amount of clinical and demographic metadata varied by source and participant and was provided uncurated.

The sequence is built from TRBV10-3 and TRBJ1-3, with the D gene too uncertain to name. Material for sequencing was peripheral blood. The source is a human donor in a cohort sampled during active COVID-19. The sequenced DNA: TGTGCCATCAGGGGAGATGGAGCGACCTCTGGAAACACCATATATTTT. It specifies CAIRGDGATSGNTIYF.